This T cell receptor (beta chain) is from a study of cytomegalovirus exposure and HLA in healthy donors. 13 Jbeta primers and 60 Vbeta primers were used for the PCR. Sequencing was performed with immunoSEQ multiplex PCR; in TCRdb, only in-frame clones are kept and a portion is missing. This sample has 90,000 to 120,000 clones, with approximately 80% found just once. On this clone itself: A read error may produce the germline difference seen at one junction end.

From germline, CDR1 is MNHNS and CDR2 SASEGT. This CDR3 has 15 residues. This sequence was found in a woman between 18 and 29 years old in good health and CMV-seropositive. The chain links TRBV6-1 to TRBJ1-6; D is perhaps TRBD1 (6 bases). Sequenced material: PBMCs. CDR3 sequence reads: CASRSLGQTNSPLHF. Written as DNA, the CDR3 is TGTGCCAGCAGATCTCTAGGACAGACGAATTCGCCCCTCCACTTT.